The rows below give T cell receptor beta chains drawn from one sample of a study of T cell changes during pregnancy in multiple sclerosis. This table comes from immunoSEQ multiplex PCR, and its TCRdb copy is limited to in-frame clones, with some not included. In the table there are fewer than 85,000 clones, 85% to 95% of which are singletons. The sample was peripheral blood, taken before pregnancy. The receptors stem from a female donor with multiple sclerosis, enrolled in a pregnancy study. Each CDR3 is given with its conserved first and last residue. Each record gives: CDR3 protein, CDR3 DNA, J gene, V gene, D gene, clone size. The D gene is left open where the match is weak. Size is stated for part of the rows, as once, few or many counts, or as a class when the clone is expanded.

CDR3aa: CASSERLAGGIEQFF
CDR3nt: TGTGCCAGCAGTGAACGTCTAGCGGGAGGAATTGAGCAGTTCTTC
j_gene: TRBJ2-1
v_gene: TRBV2
d_gene: TRBD2
abundance: -

CDR3aa: CASSLGAGGDIQYF
CDR3nt: TGTGCCAGCAGCTTAGGAGCGGGAGGGGACATTCAGTACTTC
j_gene: TRBJ2-4
v_gene: TRBV7-2
d_gene: TRBD2
abundance: -

CDR3aa: CASSFGGQYYEQYF
CDR3nt: TGTGCCAGCAGCTTCGGAGGGCAATACTACGAGCAGTACTTC
j_gene: TRBJ2-7
v_gene: TRBV5-4
d_gene: -
abundance: -

CDR3aa: CASGLRSTQYF
CDR3nt: TGTGCTAGTGGTTTAAGGAGTACGCAGTATTTT
j_gene: TRBJ2-3
v_gene: TRBV12-5
d_gene: -
abundance: once

CDR3aa: CSVELASDTQYF
CDR3nt: TGCAGCGTTGAACTAGCATCAGATACGCAGTATTTT
j_gene: TRBJ2-3
v_gene: TRBV29-1
d_gene: -
abundance: -

CDR3aa: CASSSGLAGVWEQFF
CDR3nt: TGTGCCAGCAGCTCCGGACTAGCGGGAGTTTGGGAGCAGTTCTTC
j_gene: TRBJ2-1
v_gene: TRBV11-3
d_gene: TRBD2
abundance: -

CDR3aa: CASSGLAGGTYEQYF
CDR3nt: TGTGCCAGCAGTGGTCTAGCGGGAGGCACCTACGAGCAGTACTTC
j_gene: TRBJ2-7
v_gene: TRBV6-1
d_gene: TRBD2
abundance: few

CDR3aa: CASSHLRDRGNEQYF
CDR3nt: TGTGCCAGCAGCCATCTCCGGGACAGGGGGAACGAGCAGTACTTC
j_gene: TRBJ2-7
v_gene: TRBV14
d_gene: TRBD1
abundance: once

CDR3aa: CASSQGATQYF
CDR3nt: TGTGCCAGCAGCCAAGGGGCGACCCAGTACTTC
j_gene: TRBJ2-5
v_gene: TRBV14
d_gene: -
abundance: -

CDR3aa: CASSISGGITEAFF
CDR3nt: TGTGCCAGTAGTATAAGCGGAGGGATCACTGAAGCTTTCTTT
j_gene: TRBJ1-1
v_gene: TRBV19
d_gene: -
abundance: -

CDR3aa: CASSRAGAHDEQFF
CDR3nt: TGTGCCAGCAGCCGCGCGGGGGCGCACGATGAGCAGTTCTTC
j_gene: TRBJ2-1
v_gene: TRBV7-3
d_gene: -
abundance: -